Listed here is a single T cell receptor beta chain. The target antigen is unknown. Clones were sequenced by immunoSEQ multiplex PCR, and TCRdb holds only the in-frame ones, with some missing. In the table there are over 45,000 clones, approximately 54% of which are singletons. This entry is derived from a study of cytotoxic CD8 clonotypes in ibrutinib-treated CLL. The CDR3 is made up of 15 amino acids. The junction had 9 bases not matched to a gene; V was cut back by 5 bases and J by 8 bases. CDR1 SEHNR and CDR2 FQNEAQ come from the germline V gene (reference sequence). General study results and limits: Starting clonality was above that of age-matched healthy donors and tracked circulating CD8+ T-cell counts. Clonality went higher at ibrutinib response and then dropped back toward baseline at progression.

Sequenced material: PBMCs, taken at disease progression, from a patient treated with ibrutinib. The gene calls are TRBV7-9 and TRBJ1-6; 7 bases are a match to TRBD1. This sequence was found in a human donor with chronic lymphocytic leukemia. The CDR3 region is CASSGSQGSDSPLHF. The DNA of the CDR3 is TGTGCCAGCAGCGGATCACAGGGGAGCGATTCACCCCTCCACTTT.